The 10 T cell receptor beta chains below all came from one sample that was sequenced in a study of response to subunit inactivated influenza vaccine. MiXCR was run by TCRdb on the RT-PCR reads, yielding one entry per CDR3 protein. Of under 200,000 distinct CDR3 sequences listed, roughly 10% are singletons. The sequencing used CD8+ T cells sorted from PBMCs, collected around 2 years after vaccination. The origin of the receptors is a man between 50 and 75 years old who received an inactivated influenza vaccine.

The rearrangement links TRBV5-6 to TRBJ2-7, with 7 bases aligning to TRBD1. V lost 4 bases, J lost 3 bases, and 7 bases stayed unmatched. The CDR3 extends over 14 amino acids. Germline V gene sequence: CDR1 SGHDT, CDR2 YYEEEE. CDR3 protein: CASSPGTVCYEQYF. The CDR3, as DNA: TGTGCCAGCAGCCCCGGGACAGTCTGCTACGAGCAGTACTTC.

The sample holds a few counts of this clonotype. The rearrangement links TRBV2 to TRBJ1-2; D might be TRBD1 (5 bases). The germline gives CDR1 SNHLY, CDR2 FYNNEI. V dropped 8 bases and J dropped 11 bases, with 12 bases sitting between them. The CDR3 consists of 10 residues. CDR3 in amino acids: CASLDTRYTF. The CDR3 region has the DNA TGTGCCAGCCTGGACACGAGATACACCTTC.

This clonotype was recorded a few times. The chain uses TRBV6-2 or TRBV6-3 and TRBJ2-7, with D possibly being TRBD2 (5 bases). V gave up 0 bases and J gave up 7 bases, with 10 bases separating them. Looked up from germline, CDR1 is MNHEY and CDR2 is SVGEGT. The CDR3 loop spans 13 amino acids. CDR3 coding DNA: TGTGCCAGCAGTTACTCGGAGGTCTGGGAGCAGTACTTC. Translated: CASSYSEVWEQYF.

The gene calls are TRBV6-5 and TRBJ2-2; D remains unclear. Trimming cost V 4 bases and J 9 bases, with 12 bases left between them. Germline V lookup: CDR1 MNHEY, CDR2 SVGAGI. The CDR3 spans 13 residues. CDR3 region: CASSLGLLRELFF. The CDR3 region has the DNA TGTGCCAGCAGTTTAGGGTTACTCAGGGAGCTGTTTTTT.

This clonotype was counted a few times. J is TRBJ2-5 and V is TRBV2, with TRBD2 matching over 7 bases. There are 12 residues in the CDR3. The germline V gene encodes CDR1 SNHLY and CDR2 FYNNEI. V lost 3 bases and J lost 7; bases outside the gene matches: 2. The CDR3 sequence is CASSDWGGTQYF. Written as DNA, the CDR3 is TGTGCCAGCAGTGATTGGGGGGGGACCCAGTACTTC. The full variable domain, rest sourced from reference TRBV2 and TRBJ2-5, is EPEVTQTPSHQVTQMGQEVILRCVPISNHLYFYWYRQILGQKVEFLVSFYNNEISEKSEIFDDQFSVERPDGSNFTLKIRSTKLEDSAMYFCASSDWGGTQYFGPGTRLLVL.

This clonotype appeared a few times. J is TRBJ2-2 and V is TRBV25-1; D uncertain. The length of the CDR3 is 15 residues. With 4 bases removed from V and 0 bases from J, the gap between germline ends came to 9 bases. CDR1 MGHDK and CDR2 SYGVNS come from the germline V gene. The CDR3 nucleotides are TGTGCCAGCAGTGTCTGGCCAGCGAACACCGGGGAGCTGTTTTTT. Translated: CASSVWPANTGELFF. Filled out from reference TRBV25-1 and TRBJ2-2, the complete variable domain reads EADIYQTPRYLVIGTGKKITLECSQTMGHDKMYWYQQDPGMELHLIHYSYGVNSTEKGDLSSESTVSRIRTEHFPLTLESARPSHTSQYLCASSVWPANTGELFFGEGSRLTVL.

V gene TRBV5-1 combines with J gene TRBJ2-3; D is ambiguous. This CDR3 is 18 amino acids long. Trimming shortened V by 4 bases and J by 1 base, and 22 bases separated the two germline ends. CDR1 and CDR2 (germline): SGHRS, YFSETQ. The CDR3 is CASSISQNPLWGTDTQYF. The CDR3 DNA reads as TGCGCCAGCAGCATTAGTCAAAACCCACTTTGGGGCACAGATACGCAGTATTTT.

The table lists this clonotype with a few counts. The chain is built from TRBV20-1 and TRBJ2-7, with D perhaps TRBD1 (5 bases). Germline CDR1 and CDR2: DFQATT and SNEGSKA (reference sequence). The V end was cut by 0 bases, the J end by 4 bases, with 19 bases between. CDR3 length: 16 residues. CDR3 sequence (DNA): TGCAGTGCTAGAGAGTTATTACAGGTGATAGGGTACGAGCAGTACTTC. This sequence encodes CSARELLQVIGYEQYF.

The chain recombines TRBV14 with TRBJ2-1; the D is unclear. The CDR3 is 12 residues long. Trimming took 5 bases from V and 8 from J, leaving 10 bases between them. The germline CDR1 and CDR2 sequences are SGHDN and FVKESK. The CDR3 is CASSNPADEQFF. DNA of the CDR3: TGTGCCAGCAGCAACCCTGCGGATGAGCAGTTCTTC.

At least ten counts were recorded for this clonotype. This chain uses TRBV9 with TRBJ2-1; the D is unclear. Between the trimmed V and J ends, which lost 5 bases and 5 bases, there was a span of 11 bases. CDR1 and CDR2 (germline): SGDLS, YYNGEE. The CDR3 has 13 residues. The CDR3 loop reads CASRAPVNNEQFF. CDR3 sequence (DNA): TGTGCCAGCAGGGCTCCAGTGAACAATGAGCAGTTCTTC.